This T cell receptor beta chain was retrieved from a study of blood T cell repertoires in COVID-19. Trimming shortened V by 5 bases and J by 2 bases, and 15 bases separated the two germline ends. The CDR3 spans 15 residues. The germline V gene has CDR1 SGHTA and CDR2 FQGNSA. The repertoire was sequenced with immunoSEQ multiplex PCR; TCRdb's copy has only in-frame clones and lacks some. Among 200,000 to 250,000 clones, approximately 80% were seen once, and the ten largest hold approximately 18%. Sample: peripheral blood. This chain connects TRBV7-2 to TRBJ2-5, with a weak D call TRBD2 (5 bases). This clonotype was obtained from a woman at least 80 years old with active or convalescent COVID-19. As DNA, the CDR3 is TGTGCCAGCAGCCGTCAAACCGGGGAACAAGAGACCCAGTACTTC. Translation: CASSRQTGEQETQYF.